The rows below give T cell receptor beta chains drawn from one sample of a study of early T cells in non-severe SARS-CoV-2 infection. TCRdb recomputed calls from the 5' RACE reads with MiXCR, one row per CDR3 protein. The sample has about 84,000 distinct CDR3 sequences, 12% seen once. The sequenced sample consisted of whole blood. The receptors shown here come from an adult who was a healthcare worker with PCR-confirmed SARS-CoV-2 infection or an uninfected control (not recorded which). Both conserved end residues are part of each CDR3. The order of the fields is clone size, V gene, J gene, CDR3 protein. The size field is filled for only some rows; it gives once, few, many or a size class.

clone_size: few
v_call: TRBV7-2
j_call: TRBJ2-7
cdr3_aa: CASSLGAAGQNEQYF

clone_size: few
v_call: TRBV5-6
j_call: TRBJ1-5
cdr3_aa: CASSRGQIYSNQPQHF

clone_size: many
v_call: TRBV29-1
j_call: TRBJ1-1
cdr3_aa: CSVRTGGMNTEAFF

clone_size: -
v_call: TRBV13
j_call: TRBJ2-7
cdr3_aa: CASSLMAGGAGIHYEQYF

clone_size: -
v_call: TRBV20-1
j_call: TRBJ2-3
cdr3_aa: CSAGTGSTDTQYF

clone_size: few
v_call: TRBV28
j_call: TRBJ1-2
cdr3_aa: CASSLWSDGYTF

clone_size: -
v_call: TRBV5-1
j_call: TRBJ2-1
cdr3_aa: CASSLGFRVKKTGEFF

clone_size: many
v_call: TRBV6-1
j_call: TRBJ1-1
cdr3_aa: CASSLSNTEAFF

clone_size: many
v_call: TRBV12-3/TRBV12-4
j_call: TRBJ2-7
cdr3_aa: CASSPRTGRKHEQYF

clone_size: many
v_call: TRBV7-9
j_call: TRBJ1-5
cdr3_aa: CASSPEKGNQPQHF

clone_size: few
v_call: TRBV20-1
j_call: TRBJ1-3
cdr3_aa: CSARRAGGNTIYF